This TCR beta chain was retrieved from a study of blood T cell repertoires in COVID-19. Turning to the study itself: Both acute and convalescent COVID-19 samples were obtained from the United States, Italy and Spain. Sample material is recorded as cDNA or gDNA derived from T cells, B-cell-depleted T cells, or PBMCs.

Trimming cost V 6 bases and J 0 bases; bases outside gene matches: 5. This CDR3 is built from 16 residues. Germline V lookup: CDR1 MNHEY, CDR2 SMNVEV (reference sequence). Original data processing: From reference gene primer amplification, estimates of nucleated cell counts were derived. Only in-frame clones appear in the TCRdb table, and some are missing; sequencing was by immunoSEQ multiplex PCR. V, J and clone size reflect that table, while D and trimming were determined from the DNA. The top ten hold around 5.8% of the sample, which has about 94,000 clones, about 80% seen once. The sequence was collected from a man aged 55 to 70 with acute or convalescent COVID-19. This sequence joins TRBV27 and TRBJ2-3, with 11 positions matching TRBD1. The sequencing sample was made of peripheral blood. The CDR3 DNA sequence: TGTGCCAGCAGCCGGGACAGGGGGTATAGCACAGATACGCAGTATTTT. Translation: CASSRDRGYSTDTQYF.